A selection of T cell receptor beta chains follows, all from one sample in a study of blood T cell repertoires in COVID-19. Clones were sequenced by immunoSEQ multiplex PCR, and TCRdb holds only the in-frame ones, with some missing. The sample has approximately 68,000 clones; more than 75% are singletons. Material: peripheral blood. The receptors originated from a man aged 50 or older with active COVID-19. Each CDR3 is given with its conserved first and last residue. The D gene is left open where the match is weak. Expanded clones get a size class; other rows say once, few or many, or leave the size out.

.	.	TRBV7-8	TRBJ2-1	CASSSLRGSYNEQFF	TGTGCCAGCAGCTCCCTCAGGGGCTCCTACAATGAGCAGTTCTTC
.	.	TRBV7-2	TRBJ1-5	CASSLGDITRGQPQHF	TGTGCCAGCAGCTTAGGGGACATAACGAGGGGACAGCCCCAGCATTTT
.	.	TRBV24-1	TRBJ2-3	CATTGYDTDTQYF	TGTGCCACCACAGGGTACGACACAGATACGCAGTATTTT
.	.	TRBV19	TRBJ1-3	CASSIGSSSGNTIYF	TGTGCCAGTAGTATAGGGTCCAGCTCTGGAAACACCATATATTTT
.	.	TRBV7-9	TRBJ2-2	CASSLDTGELFF	TGTGCCAGCAGTCTCGACACCGGGGAGCTGTTTTTT
.	.	TRBV2	TRBJ2-7	CASTDSVGGAGEQYF	TGTGCCAGCACCGATAGCGTTGGGGGGGCTGGGGAGCAGTACTTC
.	.	TRBV27	TRBJ1-2	CASSSSVGDISYGYTF	TGTGCCAGCAGTTCGTCCGTTGGGGACATCTCCTATGGCTACACCTTC
.	.	TRBV28	TRBJ2-2	CASSSRRGTVTGELFF	TGTGCCAGCAGTTCCCGAAGGGGGACGGTTACCGGGGAGCTGTTTTTT
.	.	TRBV10-3	TRBJ1-3	CAISGDSHSGNTIYF	TGTGCCATCAGTGGAGACAGCCACTCTGGAAACACCATATATTTT
.	TRBD2	TRBV7-3	TRBJ2-2	CASSARLAANTGELFF	TGTGCCAGCAGCGCCCGACTAGCGGCGAACACCGGGGAGCTGTTTTTT
.	.	TRBV7-9	TRBJ1-2	CASSSSPARFIYGYTF	TGTGCCAGCAGTTCTTCCCCCGCCAGGTTTATTTATGGCTACACCTTC
.	TRBD2	TRBV3-1/TRBV3-2	TRBJ2-5	CASRRTSGSGETQYF	TGTGCCAGCAGGCGGACTAGCGGGAGTGGGGAGACCCAGTACTTC
.	TRBD1	TRBV7-9	TRBJ2-1	CASSLYPGTGGGYNEQFF	TGTGCCAGCAGCTTGTACCCCGGGACAGGGGGCGGGTACAATGAGCAGTTCTTC
once	.	TRBV7-2	TRBJ2-7	CASSSLLGTYEQYF	TGTGCCAGCAGCTCTCTACTAGGGACCTACGAGCAGTACTTC
.	TRBD1	TRBV7-9	TRBJ1-2	CASSQTGNYGYTF	TGTGCCAGCAGCCAGACAGGGAACTATGGCTACACCTTC
.	TRBD2	TRBV6-5	TRBJ2-3	CASSRRRGNTDTQYF	TGTGCCAGCTCTCGTCGGCGGGGGAACACAGATACGCAGTATTTT
.	.	TRBV19	TRBJ2-2	CASSVTGSTGELFF	TGTGCCAGTAGTGTCACCGGGAGCACCGGGGAGCTGTTTTTT
.	TRBD1	TRBV4-1	TRBJ1-2	CASSPTGLGYTF	TGCGCCAGCAGCCCGACAGGGCTGGGCTACACCTTC
.	TRBD1	TRBV18	TRBJ1-1	CASSRDRANTEAFF	TGTGCCAGCTCACGGGACAGGGCGAACACTGAAGCTTTCTTT
.	TRBD1	TRBV5-4	TRBJ1-3	CASSGKEVTGFSGNTIYF	TGTGCCAGCAGCGGTAAGGAAGTGACAGGGTTCTCTGGAAACACCATATATTTT
.	.	TRBV30	TRBJ1-1	CAWSTGAITEAFF	TGTGCCTGGTCGACAGGCGCAATAACTGAAGCTTTCTTT
few	.	TRBV5-4	TRBJ1-2	CASSGGGLFSGYTF	TGTGCCAGCAGCGGCGGCGGGCTTTTCTCGGGCTACACCTTC
.	TRBD2	TRBV18	TRBJ2-5	CASSPRGLAGETQYF	TGTGCCAGCTCCCCTCGGGGACTAGCTGGGGAGACCCAGTACTTC
.	.	TRBV19	TRBJ2-2	CASSIRRANTGELFF	TGTGCCAGTAGTATTCGGCGGGCAAACACCGGGGAGCTGTTTTTT
.	.	TRBV7-2	TRBJ1-1	CASSFAGGPTEAFF	TGTGCCAGCAGCTTTGCGGGGGGGCCGACTGAAGCTTTCTTT